This entry lists 15 T cell receptor beta chains sequenced from one sample in a study of beta chain features in type 1 diabetes. Reverse transcribing all isolated RNA meant expressed TCRB transcripts were sequenced. Sequenced by immunoSEQ multiplex PCR; TCRdb stores in-frame clones only, minus some. The top ten clones hold less than 1.5% of a sample with some 240,000 clones, approximately 11% of them seen once. Sequences were obtained from central memory CD4+ T cells from blood. These receptors all come from a man between 18 and 29 years old in good health.

The chain is built from TRBV5-1 and TRBJ2-4, with a tentative D call TRBD2 (6 bases). CDR1 and CDR2 (germline): SGHRS, YFSETQ. The V end lost 2 bases, the J end lost 5 bases, and 8 bases lay between the germline ends. The CDR3 has 13 residues. CDR3 bases: TGCGCCAGCAGCTTTAGCGGAGAAAACATTCAGTACTTC. Its translation: CASSFSGENIQYF.

This clone has more than one count but fewer than ten. The chain links TRBV6-5 to TRBJ2-1; the match to TRBD2 covers 8 bases. The CDR3 totals 15 residues. Trimming at V came to 6 bases and at J to 7 bases, leaving 11 bases not matched to a gene. CDR1 and CDR2 (germline): MNHEY, SVGAGI. The CDR3 region is CASSRGLAGSNEQFF. The DNA for the CDR3 is TGTGCCAGCAGCCGAGGGTTAGCGGGATCGAATGAGCAGTTCTTC.

This clone was picked up many times. The rearrangement joins TRBV29-1 to TRBJ2-3; D is ambiguous. The CDR3 length is 11 residues. V was trimmed by 4 bases and J by 3 bases, leaving 5 bases between them. Germline V CDR1 and CDR2: SQVTM, ANQGSEA. The DNA of the CDR3 is TGCAGCGTTGTTGCGACAGATACGCAGTATTTT. It translates to CSVVATDTQYF.

The chain joins TRBV12-5 to TRBJ2-5; D is perhaps TRBD2 (5 bases). The V end lost 4 bases, the J end lost 5 bases, and 8 bases lay between the germline ends. The CDR3 has 12 residues. Germline loops: CDR1 LGHNT, CDR2 FRNRAP. The CDR3 DNA is TGTGCTAGTGGTTCCCCGGGGGAGACCCAGTACTTC. It encodes CASGSPGETQYF. Complete variable domain (other parts from reference TRBV12-5 and TRBJ2-5): DARVTQTPRHKVTEMGQEVTMRCQPILGHNTVFWYRQTMMQGLELLAYFRNRAPLDDSGMPKDRFSAEMPDATLATLKIQPSEPRDSAVYFCASGSPGETQYFGPGTRLLVL.

This rearrangement joins TRBV25-1 to TRBJ1-3; 7 bases match TRBD1. Trimming cost V 6 bases and J 4 bases; bases outside gene matches: 9. Germline CDR1 and CDR2: MGHDK and SYGVNS. The CDR3 is 15 residues long. CDR3 sequence (DNA): TGTGCCAGCAGGGACGACAGGGTGGGAGGAAACACCATATATTTT. It codes for CASRDDRVGGNTIYF.

There are many counts of this clone. The rearrangement joins TRBV5-4 to TRBJ2-1; TRBD2 might be the D (5 bases). Germline values: CDR1 SGHNT, CDR2 YYREEE (reference sequence). Trimming stripped 7 bases from V and 0 bases from J, with 8 bases between. This CDR3 has 13 amino acids. In DNA, the CDR3 is TGTGCCAGCGGACTGGGCTCCTACAATGAGCAGTTCTTC. Translated: CASGLGSYNEQFF.

This sequence joins TRBV25-1 and TRBJ2-7, with 9 bases lining up with TRBD1. Germline-derived CDR1 and CDR2 are MGHDK and SYGVNS. This CDR3 is built from 13 residues. Trimming took 8 bases from V and 5 from J; bases not matched to a gene: 7. CDR3 sequence reads: CASAGQGLHEQYF. The CDR3 DNA follows: TGTGCCAGCGCGGGACAGGGACTCCACGAGCAGTACTTC.

The chain has TRBV7-2 and TRBJ2-7; D might be TRBD2 (6 bases). There are 14 residues in the CDR3. The V gene lost 6 bases and the J gene lost 3 bases, with 15 bases spanning the gap. Per the germline V gene, CDR1 is SGHTA and CDR2 is FQGNSA. Here the CDR3 reads CASSWTTPIYEQYF. The CDR3 bases are TGTGCCAGCAGTTGGACTACCCCCATCTACGAGCAGTACTTC.

Many counts were recorded for this clone. The rearrangement uses TRBV4-2 and TRBJ2-7; TRBD2 aligns across 10 bases. The V gene end was trimmed by 0 bases and the J gene end by 0 bases; junction bases not matched to a gene: 11. The CDR3 consists of 19 residues. Germline-derived CDR1 and CDR2 are LGHNA and YNFKEQ. In DNA, the CDR3 is TGTGCCAGCAGCCAAGATTGGGCTAGCGGGAGTATGAGCTCCTACGAGCAGTACTTC. Its protein product is CASSQDWASGSMSSYEQYF.

The rearrangement links TRBV10-3 to TRBJ2-1; 8 nucleotides align to TRBD2. From germline, CDR1 is ENHRY and CDR2 SYGVKD. This CDR3 is built from 13 residues. J lost 9 bases, V lost 7 bases, and 8 bases had no gene match. CDR3 DNA sequence: TGTGCCATCACCAGCGGGAGTAATATTGAGCAGTTCTTC. Amino acids: CAITSGSNIEQFF.

This chain uses TRBV5-1 with TRBJ2-1; D remains ambiguous. Germline values: CDR1 SGHRS, CDR2 YFSETQ. There are 14 residues in the CDR3. Trimming removed 6 bases from V and 2 bases from J, with 12 bases in between. The CDR3 DNA follows: TGCGCCAGCACCTACCGACTGGCCTACAATGAGCAGTTCTTC. It codes for CASTYRLAYNEQFF.

V usage is TRBV21-1 and J usage is TRBJ2-7; the table's D call, TRBD2, was not checked against the DNA. TRBV21-1 is a known pseudogene. The CDR3 runs to 17 residues. CDR3 coding DNA: TGTGCCAGCAGCAAATCTCGGGGGGGAAGGGTATCCTACGAGCAGTACTTC. As protein: CASSKSRGGRVSYEQYF.

The V call is TRBV27, the J call TRBJ2-7; D uncertain. V was trimmed by 5 bases and J by 5 bases, leaving 10 bases between them. Germline V gene sequence: CDR1 MNHEY, CDR2 SMNVEV (reference sequence). This CDR3 region has 12 residues. The CDR3 DNA reads as TGTGCCAGCAGTCTTAACAAGAACGAGCAGTACTTC. Translating it yields CASSLNKNEQYF.

This clone was seen more than once but under ten times. A junction end diverges from the germline sequence, so it may reflect a read error. The genes are TRBV29-1 and TRBJ2-7; D perhaps matches TRBD2 (6 bases). The CDR3 runs to 10 residues. Germline loops: CDR1 SQVTM, CDR2 ANQGSEA. CDR3 nucleotide sequence: TGTACAGCGGGTTTCTACGAGCAGTACTTC. Its translation: CTAGFYEQYF.

V gene TRBV7-9 combines with J gene TRBJ2-2, with unresolved D. V was trimmed by 7 bases and J by 1 base, leaving 10 bases between them. The CDR3 has 14 residues. Germline lookup yields CDR1 SEHNR and CDR2 FQNEAQ (reference sequence). CDR3 nucleotides: TGTGCCAGCAAGACTCTTATGAACACCGGGGAGCTGTTTTTT. Protein product: CASKTLMNTGELFF.